This passage covers 14 T cell receptor beta chains from one sample sequenced in a study of T-cell reconstitution after alpha-beta-depleted transplantation in children. Researchers prepared the TCRbeta library using unique molecular identifiers, the study reports. TCRdb re-called the PCR reads with MiXCR, one entry per CDR3 protein. The sample records some 550,000 distinct CDR3 sequences, about 17% being singletons. The sequencing here drew on PBMCs from the stem cell graft donor, taken from the stem cell graft. These receptors originate from a human donor who donated a stem cell graft to a child with acute lymphoblastic leukemia.

The chain uses TRBV2 and TRBJ2-7; tentatively, D is TRBD1 or TRBD2 (5 bases each). This CDR3 contains 13 residues. Germline V gene sequence: CDR1 SNHLY, CDR2 FYNNEI. The V gene lost 8 bases and the J gene lost 0 bases, with 11 bases spanning the gap. CDR3 sequence reads: CASAAGTSYEQYF. The CDR3 DNA is TGTGCCAGCGCCGCCGGGACCTCCTACGAGCAGTACTTC.

This clonotype was counted only a few times. The CDR3 nucleotides read TGCAGCGTTGAAGGCTCCGGGACCCAACAAGAGACCCAGTACTTC. Its translation is CSVEGSGTQQETQYF. The V call is TRBV29-1, the J call TRBJ2-5; D possibly matches TRBD1 or TRBD2 (5 bases each). The V gene's germline CDR1 is SQVTM and CDR2 ANQGSEA. This CDR3 spans 15 amino acids. Trimming cost V 1 base and J 2 bases, with 14 bases left between them.

This clonotype has only a few counts. The chain joins TRBV27 to TRBJ2-7; a weak D match, TRBD2 (5 bases). Per the germline V gene, CDR1 is MNHEY and CDR2 is SMNVEV (reference sequence). The CDR3 runs 14 residues. Between the trimmed V and J ends, which lost 5 bases and 2 bases, there was a span of 13 bases. The DNA of the CDR3 is TGTGCCAGCAGTCACCTTGAGGGAGCCTACGAGCAGTACTTC. It encodes CASSHLEGAYEQYF.

The chain employs TRBV29-1 and TRBJ2-5; 14 bases match TRBD2. The CDR3 sequence is 16 residues long. Germline V gives CDR1 SQVTM, CDR2 ANQGSEA. J lost 10 bases, V lost 1 base, and 11 bases had no gene match. DNA for the CDR3: TGCAGCGTTGAAGTCAACCTGGGACTAGCGGGAGAAGACCAGTACTTC. It encodes CSVEVNLGLAGEDQYF.

The V and J genes are TRBV5-1 and TRBJ1-4; D is uncertain. Germline V gene lookup returns CDR1 SGHRS and CDR2 YFSETQ. Trimming took off 2 bases at V and 8 bases at J, with 16 bases between the two ends. The CDR3 loop spans 15 amino acids. For the CDR3, the DNA is TGCGCCAGCAGCTTTGGACCTACCGGTGGGGAAAAACTGTTTTTT. Translated: CASSFGPTGGEKLFF.

This clonotype was observed a handful of times. This sequence joins TRBV5-1 and TRBJ2-1, with TRBD2 matching over 10 bases. The CDR3 is made up of 16 amino acids. The V gene end was trimmed by 1 base and the J gene end by 2 bases; junction bases not matched to a gene: 3. Germline V gene lookup returns CDR1 SGHRS and CDR2 YFSETQ. The CDR3 DNA reads as TGCGCCAGCAGCTTGATAGCGGGAGGCCCCTACAATGAGCAGTTCTTC. It yields the protein CASSLIAGGPYNEQFF.

The chain has TRBV7-8 and TRBJ2-7; D gene uncertain. The CDR3 contains 12 residues. The germline gives CDR1 SGHVS, CDR2 FQNEAQ. V was trimmed by 2 bases and J by 5 bases, leaving 7 bases between them. The CDR3 DNA is TGTGCCAGCAGCTTAATCCGGGACGAGCAGTACTTC. Encoded protein: CASSLIRDEQYF.

The chain recombines TRBV18 with TRBJ2-1; the match to TRBD2 covers 7 bases. Germline trimming cut 4 bases from V and 9 bases from J; bases unmatched to any gene: 15. The CDR3 totals 16 residues. Per germline, CDR1 KGHSH and CDR2 LQKENI. As DNA, the CDR3 is TGTGCCAGCTCACAGGATGCGGTTAGCGGGCGATCTGAGCAGTTCTTC. This codes for CASSQDAVSGRSEQFF.

The gene calls are TRBV11-2 and TRBJ1-3, with D possibly being TRBD1 (5 bases). CDR3 length: 18 amino acids. Germline V gives CDR1 SGHAT, CDR2 FQNNGV. The V end lost 1 base, the J end lost 0 bases, and 16 bases lay between the germline ends. The CDR3 reads CASSLVGGAFFSGNTIYF. The CDR3 DNA reads as TGTGCCAGCAGCTTAGTCGGGGGTGCATTCTTCTCTGGAAACACCATATATTTT.

The rearrangement links TRBV7-3 to TRBJ2-3; no clear D gene. Trimming took off 1 base at V and 1 base at J, with 9 bases between the two ends. The CDR3 loop spans 15 amino acids. CDR1 and CDR2 (germline): SGHTA, FQGTGA. The CDR3 nucleotides are TGTGCCAGCAGCTTAAAGCTAGGCGGCACAGATACGCAGTATTTT. This encodes CASSLKLGGTDTQYF.

The sample holds one count of this clonotype. The chain recombines TRBV12-3 or TRBV12-4 with TRBJ2-7, with 7 positions matching TRBD1. This CDR3 is built from 15 residues. Trimming took 3 bases from V and 5 from J; bases not matched to a gene: 10. In DNA form, the CDR3 reads TGTGCCAGCAGTTTGCAAGAGGACAGGAAAGACGAGCAGTACTTC. Encoded protein: CASSLQEDRKDEQYF.

The sample holds a few counts of this clonotype. This rearrangement joins TRBV4-1 to TRBJ2-1, with TRBD2 matching 12 bases. Germline assignment: CDR1 MGHRA and CDR2 YSYEKL. The junction had 10 bases not matched to a gene; V was cut back by 4 bases and J by 6 bases. CDR3 size: 17 residues. The CDR3 sequence: CASSPQDRTSGTNEQFF. CDR3 DNA: TGCGCCAGCAGCCCCCAGGACCGGACTAGCGGGACCAATGAGCAGTTCTTC.

The V and J genes are TRBV6-5 and TRBJ2-7, with TRBD2 matching over 9 bases. Unmatched junction bases numbered 7, after V lost 0 bases and J lost 7 bases. Germline CDR1 is MNHEY and CDR2 is SVGAGI. The CDR3 extends over 15 amino acids. CDR3 amino acids: CASSYSPSGTEEQYF. For the CDR3, the DNA is TGTGCCAGCAGTTACTCGCCTAGCGGGACAGAGGAGCAGTACTTC.

The V gene is TRBV24-1, the J gene TRBJ2-1; 9 nucleotides match TRBD1. The CDR3 length is 13 residues. The V and J ends lost 7 bases and 4 bases, in that order; junction bases with no gene match: 1. The germline gives CDR1 KGHDR, CDR2 SFDVKD. The CDR3 bases are TGTGCCACCAGGGACAGGGGTTACAATGAGCAGTTCTTC. This encodes CATRDRGYNEQFF.